This T cell receptor (beta chain) derives from a study of blood T cell repertoires in COVID-19. Study at large: Samples representing acute and convalescent COVID-19 were sourced from the United States, Italy and Spain.

Here immunoSEQ multiplex PCR was the method, and the copy in TCRdb shows in-frame clones only, minus some. The repertoire includes roughly 30,000 clones, under 85% of them detected once, and over 30% sits in the top ten. CDR1 is MDHEN, CDR2 SYDVKM, per germline. V was cut by 3 bases and J by 1 base, with 13 bases left in between. The CDR3 loop spans 16 amino acids. This clone was seen a handful of times. The rearrangement joins TRBV28 to TRBJ1-3; no clear D. The sequenced sample was peripheral blood. The source of this sequence is a man between 65 and 80 years old with acute or convalescent COVID-19. CDR3 sequence reads: CASSFHIMRSGNTIYF. The CDR3 DNA reads TGTGCCAGCAGTTTCCACATCATGAGGTCTGGAAACACCATATATTTT.